This TCR beta chain stems from a study of Ad26.COV2.S vaccination and SARS-CoV-2 variants. About the research overall: Trial arm assignment for the donor was COV1001 Ad26.COV2.S. Dosing was one shot or two shots 56 days apart.

The germline V gene encodes CDR1 SGHNT and CDR2 YYREEE (reference sequence). The CDR3 consists of 11 residues. V gave up 4 bases and J gave up 6 bases, with 5 bases separating them. Regarding this clone: Its antigen remains unknown.

Regarding treatment: around 19 received Ad26.COV2.S at low or high dose, single or two shots; about 5 received placebo; per-sample allocation not given. On day 63 after the first injection, vaccine and placebo recipients gave samples. Built on an Ad26 vector, the vaccine expressed Wuhan-strain SARS-CoV-2 spike. The assay was immunoSEQ multiplex PCR, and TCRdb's table has in-frame clones only and misses some. The table has 350,000 to 500,000 clones, about 90% seen once. The study, taken as a whole, reports: The TCR breadth and depth analyses may have produced an underestimate of total T cell responses.

The sample here was peripheral blood, taken in a trial of Ad26.COV2.S vaccine versus placebo. The rearrangement links TRBV5-4 to TRBJ2-1; D unclear. The TCR comes from a person between 18 and 60 years old who received the Ad26.COV2.S COVID-19 vaccine or a placebo. Here the CDR3 DNA reads TGTGCCAGCAGCCGGAGCAATGAGCAGTTCTTC. Its protein is CASSRSNEQFF.